This entry lists 25 T cell receptor beta chains sequenced from one sample in a study of blood T cell repertoires in COVID-19. The data were produced by immunoSEQ multiplex PCR, yet TCRdb's version contains in-frame clones alone and is incomplete. The sample holds hundreds of thousands of clones, 80% to 90% seen once. Input material: PBMCs or T cells enriched from blood (not recorded which). These receptors came from a man aged 18-30 years who had recovered from COVID-19.

The chain employs TRBV4-1 and TRBJ2-1; 11 bases line up with TRBD2. CDR1 and CDR2 (germline): MGHRA, YSYEKL. This CDR3 has 17 residues. J gave up 7 bases and V 2 bases, and 10 bases lay outside the gene matches. Written as DNA, the CDR3 is TGCGCCAGCAGCCAACCGTTACTAGCGGGGGTGGTTAATGAGCAGTTCTTC. As protein: CASSQPLLAGVVNEQFF.

The chain employs TRBV5-3 and TRBJ2-1; 9 bases line up with TRBD1. TRBV5-3 is flagged as an ORF with uncertain function. The CDR3 has 16 amino acids. V was pared by 1 base and J by 4 bases, with 6 bases of the junction left unmatched. The CDR3 DNA reads as TGTGCCAGAAGCTTGACCCGCGGGACAGGGTACAATGAGCAGTTCTTC. It translates to CARSLTRGTGYNEQFF.

J is TRBJ1-5 and V is TRBV19, with D possibly TRBD1 on 6 matching bases. The CDR3 runs 17 residues. V lost 4 bases and J lost 3, with 19 bases in between. Germline V gives CDR1 LNHDA, CDR2 SQIVND (reference sequence). The CDR3 DNA is TGTGCCAGTAGTAGAGTTCGGCAGGGGAACTACAATCAGCCCCAGCATTTT. Its translation is CASSRVRQGNYNQPQHF.

This chain uses TRBV9 with TRBJ2-5, with D tentatively TRBD2 (7 bases). Germline V lookup: CDR1 SGDLS, CDR2 YYNGEE. This CDR3 has 15 residues. Between the trimmed V and J ends, which lost 0 bases and 3 bases, there was a span of 12 bases. The CDR3 is CASSVDRGAKETQYF. The CDR3 DNA is TGTGCCAGCAGCGTAGATCGGGGGGCGAAAGAGACCCAGTACTTC.

V gene TRBV2 combines with J gene TRBJ2-2; no clear D. The CDR3 extends over 15 amino acids. CDR1 is SNHLY and CDR2 is FYNNEI in the germline V gene. V gave up 6 bases and J gave up 2 bases, with 13 bases separating them. The CDR3 bases are TGTGCCAGCAGAATCCCCCCCGGTAACACCGGGGAGCTGTTTTTT. It specifies CASRIPPGNTGELFF.

This chain uses TRBV9 with TRBJ2-1; TRBD2 matches at 9 bases. CDR3 length: 15 amino acids. CDR1 is SGDLS and CDR2 is YYNGEE in the germline V gene. The J segment lost 2 bases and the V segment lost 3 bases, leaving 3 bases of the junction unmatched. CDR3 DNA sequence: TGTGCCAGCAGCGCGACTAGCGGAACCTACAATGAGCAGTTCTTC. Translating gives CASSATSGTYNEQFF.

The chain uses TRBV7-9 and TRBJ1-1, with a tentative D call TRBD1 (5 bases). The V and J ends lost 2 bases and 7 bases respectively, with 8 bases between them. Germline lookup yields CDR1 SEHNR and CDR2 FQNEAQ (reference sequence). CDR3 size: 12 residues. CDR3 sequence: CASSLRGDEAFF. The CDR3 nucleotides are TGTGCCAGCAGCTTACGGGGGGATGAAGCTTTCTTT.

This clone was seen once. V is TRBV28 and J is TRBJ2-7, with 9 bases aligning to TRBD1. The CDR3 length is 18 residues. Germline assignment: CDR1 MDHEN and CDR2 SYDVKM. After removal of 5 bases from V and 0 bases from J, the junction contained 14 bases not matched to a gene. The CDR3 coding sequence is TGTGCCAGCAGTACCGAAAAGTGGGGGACAGGGATCTCCTACGAGCAGTACTTC. Translated: CASSTEKWGTGISYEQYF.

V gene TRBV11-2 combines with J gene TRBJ1-2, with 7 bases lining up with TRBD1. Unmatched junction bases numbered 5, after V lost 5 bases and J lost 5 bases. CDR1 and CDR2 (germline): SGHAT, FQNNGV. The CDR3 loop spans 13 amino acids. CDR3 nucleotides: TGTGCCAGCAGCCCGGGACAGAGATATGGCTACACCTTC. Translation: CASSPGQRYGYTF.

The gene calls are TRBV6-6 and TRBJ1-6; no reliable D call. Trimming removed 0 bases at V and 8 bases at J, with 14 bases between. Germline loops: CDR1 MNHNY, CDR2 SVGAGI (reference sequence). CDR3 length equals 16 residues. CDR3 region: CASSYSWASAYSPLHF. CDR3 in DNA: TGTGCCAGCAGTTACTCGTGGGCCTCCGCATATTCACCCCTCCACTTT.

The chain has TRBV7-6 and TRBJ1-5; a weak D match, TRBD1 (6 bases). Germline CDR1 and CDR2: SGHVS and FNYEAQ. The CDR3 contains 15 residues. The V gene lost 5 bases and the J gene lost 3 bases, with 14 bases spanning the gap. The CDR3 DNA reads TGTGCCAGCAGCCCCGGACAGAGTTACAATCAGCCCCAGCATTTT. It is translated as CASSPGQSYNQPQHF.

The gene calls are TRBV28 and TRBJ1-2, with 8 bases that match TRBD1. V was clipped by 6 bases and J by 4 bases; unmatched bases: 10. Germline loops: CDR1 MDHEN, CDR2 SYDVKM. This CDR3 has 15 residues. The CDR3 protein is CASSTNDRGSYGYTF. The CDR3 nucleotides are TGTGCCAGCAGCACCAACGACAGGGGTAGCTATGGCTACACCTTC.

This chain uses TRBV7-3 with TRBJ1-3; TRBD1 might be the D (5 bases). From germline, CDR1 is SGHTA and CDR2 FQGTGA. The V and J ends lost 5 bases and 3 bases respectively, with 17 bases between them. The CDR3 is 16 amino acids. Here the CDR3 DNA reads TGTGCCAGCAGCCAAACAGGACGACCTGGTGGAAACACCATATATTTT. The encoded protein is CASSQTGRPGGNTIYF.

The genes are TRBV11-1 and TRBJ2-7; 7 positions match TRBD2. Germline loops: CDR1 SGHAT, CDR2 FQDESV (reference sequence). This CDR3 comprises 14 residues. Germline trimming cut 3 bases from V and 0 bases from J; bases unmatched to any gene: 2. The DNA for the CDR3 is TGTGCCAGCAGCTTGGCGGGGGTCTCCTACGAGCAGTACTTC. Protein: CASSLAGVSYEQYF.

The chain couples TRBV10-2 to TRBJ1-5; tentatively, D is TRBD1 (5 bases). The V gene's germline CDR1 is WSHSY and CDR2 SAAADI. Trimming removed 6 bases at V and 7 bases at J, with 16 bases between. The CDR3 spans 14 residues. The CDR3 sequence is CASSDPPGGQPQHF. In nucleotides, the CDR3 is TGCGCCAGCAGCGACCCGCCGGGGGGGCAGCCCCAGCATTTT.

This clone was detected once. The V call is TRBV7-8, the J call TRBJ1-5; TRBD1 agrees at 9 bases. Trimming removed 5 bases from V and 5 bases from J; junction bases left unmatched: 1. Germline V gene lookup returns CDR1 SGHVS and CDR2 FQNEAQ. CDR3 size: 13 residues. The CDR3 DNA reads TGTGCCAGCAGCCGGGACAGGGATCAGCCCCAGCATTTT. Residues: CASSRDRDQPQHF.

This chain links TRBV6-5 with TRBJ1-5, with D unresolved. This CDR3 spans 15 amino acids. The germline gives CDR1 MNHEY, CDR2 SVGAGI. Trimming took 0 bases from V and 4 from J, leaving 10 bases between them. CDR3 amino acids: CASSYSWQVNQPQHF. The DNA of the CDR3 is TGTGCCAGCAGTTACTCGTGGCAGGTTAATCAGCCCCAGCATTTT.

This sequence joins TRBV3-1 (or the pseudogene TRBV3-2) and TRBJ1-6; D is perhaps TRBD1 (5 bases). The V and J ends lost 6 bases and 5 bases respectively, with 8 bases between them. Germline CDR1 is LGHDT and CDR2 is YNNKEL (reference sequence). There are 13 residues in the CDR3. CDR3 coding DNA: TGTGCCAGCAGTCTGACAGATAATTCACCCCTCCACTTT. It is translated as CASSLTDNSPLHF.

The chain combines TRBV5-4 with TRBJ2-1; 10 nucleotides agree with TRBD2. J lost 0 bases, V lost 4 bases, and 10 bases had no gene match. Germline lookup yields CDR1 SGHNT and CDR2 YYREEE (reference sequence). This CDR3 region has 18 residues. The CDR3 is CASSGRTSGRSSYNEQFF. CDR3 nucleotides: TGTGCCAGCAGCGGTCGGACTAGCGGTCGTAGCTCCTACAATGAGCAGTTCTTC. Based on the CDR3 plus reference TRBV5-4 and TRBJ2-1, the full variable domain is ETGVTQSPTHLIKTRGQQVTLRCSSQSGHNTVSWYQQALGQGPQFIFQYYREEENGRGNFPPRFSGLQFPNYSSELNVNALELDDSALYLCASSGRTSGRSSYNEQFFGPGTRLTVL.

This chain's CDR3 is CASSLGGGGVPNYGYTF. The DNA for the CDR3 is TGTGCCAGCAGCTTGGGAGGCGGGGGAGTACCTAACTATGGCTACACCTTC. The rearrangement joins TRBV5-8 to TRBJ1-2; D perhaps matches TRBD1 (5 bases). Germline loops: CDR1 SGHTS, CDR2 YDEGEE. With 0 bases removed from V and 0 bases from J, the gap between germline ends came to 15 bases. The CDR3 length is 17 residues.

The V and J genes are TRBV6-1 and TRBJ1-3; D unclear. Between the trimmed V and J ends, which lost 2 bases and 3 bases, there was a span of 5 bases. CDR3 size: 13 residues. Germline V gene data show CDR1 as MNHNS and CDR2 as SASEGT. The CDR3, as DNA: TGTGCCAGCAGTGAATCGTATGGAAACACCATATATTTT. It specifies CASSESYGNTIYF.

This clone was picked up one time. The V gene is TRBV28, the J gene TRBJ2-7, with 12 bases fitting TRBD1. Germline CDR1 MDHEN, CDR2 SYDVKM. The trim removed 5 bases at V and 5 bases at J, leaving 7 bases unmatched. The CDR3 loop spans 15 amino acids. CDR3 protein: CASSPSGQGAHEQYF. Here the CDR3 DNA reads TGTGCCAGCAGTCCATCGGGACAGGGGGCCCACGAGCAGTACTTC.

This rearrangement joins TRBV7-9 to TRBJ1-5; 8 bases agree with TRBD1. Germline V CDR1 and CDR2: SEHNR, FQNEAQ (reference sequence). V lost 2 bases and J lost 6; bases outside the gene matches: 6. The CDR3 length is 15 residues. CDR3 sequence: CASSLQGARGQPQHF. The CDR3 DNA is TGTGCCAGCAGCTTACAGGGGGCGCGGGGTCAGCCCCAGCATTTT.

The V gene is TRBV2, the J gene TRBJ1-1; D may be TRBD1 (5 bases). Germline values: CDR1 SNHLY, CDR2 FYNNEI. The V gene lost 6 bases and the J gene lost 3 bases, with 11 bases spanning the gap. CDR3 length: 13 residues. CDR3 nucleotides: TGTGCCAGCAGGAAGGGGTGGGACACTGAAGCTTTCTTT. It yields the protein CASRKGWDTEAFF.

This chain connects TRBV13 to TRBJ2-1; TRBD2 aligns across 13 bases. Germline loops: CDR1 PRHDT, CDR2 FYEKMQ (reference sequence). V gave up 5 bases and J gave up 4 bases; unmatched junction bases: 8. The CDR3 length is 17 residues. CDR3 in DNA: TGTGCCAGCAGCCGACCCACTAGCGGGGGGGGATACAATGAGCAGTTCTTC. It specifies CASSRPTSGGGYNEQFF.